Sequencing of this T cell receptor (beta chain) was carried out in a study of identifying expanded T cells in peripheral blood (dated by TCRdb to about 2019). Turning to the overall study: Technical replicates were generated by sequencing separate aliquots of the same genomic DNA pool, and four replicates were compared pairwise.

On the study overall, not on this receptor specifically: For all healthy donors, the variance in clone template counts between roughly 2-week samples rose significantly as total template count increased. The authors expected biological variance in healthy repertoires might increase further over much longer intervals such as months to years. The beta-binomial model significantly reduced the number of clones called differentially abundant and the false-positive rate across all healthy-donor time intervals. About 1.1 differentially abundant clones were flagged by the binomial model between technical replicates, whereas about 16 and 20 were flagged over roughly two weeks and four weeks, respectively.

With respect to this clone: There is no known antigen for this receptor. Base qualities are not at hand, and no much larger clone is one base apart.

No immune events such as infections were documented for the healthy donors during the collection period. To calibrate time-dependent variance in a beta-binomial model of T-cell clone differential abundance, blood repertoires from healthy donors were used as a training cohort. The training cohort comprised roughly ten healthy donors, 3 female and 7 male. Donor ages ranged from about 29 to 65 years, with an average of roughly 46 years. Whole blood was collected from each healthy donor at three time points spaced around two weeks apart and obtained from a commercial supplier. Genomic DNA was extracted from unsorted whole blood for immunosequencing. TCRbeta CDR3 regions were profiled by bias-controlled multiplex PCR amplification of genomic DNA with the immunoSEQ Assay. Processing in the source paper ran as follows. The absolute abundance of each unique TCRbeta CDR3 region was quantified after sequences were collapsed and filtered. Differential abundance was tested with a binomial (Fisher-equivalent) model and with a beta-binomial model adding time-dependent variance fitted from healthy donors. Clones with fewer than 5 combined templates were excluded, and clones with Benjamini-Hochberg FDR below 0.01 were called differentially abundant. In the beta-binomial model, variance was expressed as a function of the total template count across the two samples, in the form v = (b*log(k)+a)^2. The immuneACCESS repertoire file appears here via TCRdb, limited to in-frame rearrangements. These files lack a portion of the clones; in checked studies, under half of the deficit traces to unresolved V genes, and the cause of the others is not known. V and J calls and clone size are copied from that table; D and trimming were computed from the DNA. The sample includes 84,000 or so clones, with around nine tenths observed a single time. About 7% of the sample lies in the top ten.

The receptor's source is a person between 18 and 75 years old in good health. Sequencing was done on a sample of blood.

The DNA sequence is as follows: TGTGCCAGCAGTGGTGTCGTGTATTCACCCCTCCACTTT. This codes for CASSGVVYSPLHF. The rearranged segments are TRBV14 and TRBJ1-6, with an unclear D gene assignment. Trimming costs V 6 bases and J 8 bases, and their ends lie 11 bases apart. Including cysteine and phenylalanine, the CDR3 has 13 amino acids. The entry retains the CDR3 DNA only, 39 bases that are in frame from base 1. CDR1 SGHDN and CDR2 FVKESK were looked up in the germline V gene.